These 10 T cell receptor beta chains originate from one sample sequenced in a study of spatial heterogeneity in lung cancer. The time point: sample taken at primary tumor resection. One entry per CDR3 protein results from TCRdb running MiXCR on the 5' RACE reads. The sample yields 20,000 to 30,000 distinct CDR3 sequences, around 5% seen once. The material was PBMCs, obtained at surgery. The receptors were gathered from a male donor with early-stage non-small cell lung cancer.

Regarding this clonotype: One base away lies a much larger clone, so this may be a sequencing read error. The chain joins TRBV24-1 to TRBJ1-5; the D gene is possibly TRBD1 (5 bases). The CDR3 length is 14 residues. CDR1 and CDR2 (germline): KGHDR, SFDVKD. CDR3 coding DNA: TGTGCCACCTCTGGAGGGGTTTTCAATCAGCCCCAGCGTTTT. Amino acids: CATSGGVFNQPQRF.

In this sample, this clonotype turned up many times. J is TRBJ2-5 and V is TRBV6-2 or TRBV6-3, with a tentative D call TRBD1 (6 bases). Trimming left V 5 bases short and J 4 bases short, with 14 bases between. CDR1 MNHEY and CDR2 SVGEGT come from the germline V gene. The CDR3 covers 14 residues. The CDR3 bases are TGTGCCAGCAGTCAACAGGGTTTCGGAGAGACCCAGTACTTC. This sequence encodes CASSQQGFGETQYF.

Many counts were recorded for this clonotype. The chain combines TRBV7-9 with TRBJ2-5; 8 positions match TRBD2. Germline lookup yields CDR1 SEHNR and CDR2 FQNEAQ (reference sequence). The CDR3 sequence is 14 residues long. The trim removed 9 bases at V and 4 bases at J, leaving 10 bases unmatched. Written as DNA, the CDR3 is TGTGCCAGTACGGGAGGGGCGGCAAGAGAGACCCAGTACTTC. Translated: CASTGGAARETQYF.

In nucleotides, the CDR3 is TGTGCCAGCAGCCAGCCCTCAACCGGGGAGCTGTTTTTT. It is translated as CASSQPSTGELFF. This chain uses TRBV7-9 with TRBJ2-2; D gene ambiguous. This CDR3 has 13 amino acids. The germline gives CDR1 SEHNR, CDR2 FQNEAQ (reference sequence). Trimming took 5 bases from V and 5 from J, leaving 9 bases between them.

This clonotype showed up many times. V and J are TRBV6-1 and TRBJ2-7; D remains unclear. The V end lost 3 bases, the J end lost 7 bases, and 10 bases lay between the germline ends. The germline gives CDR1 MNHNS, CDR2 SASEGT. This CDR3 has 12 residues. DNA of the CDR3: TGTGCCAGCAGTGATCCCGGGCGGGAGCAGTACTTC. Its protein is CASSDPGREQYF.

This clonotype appeared many times. The rearrangement uses TRBV29-1 and TRBJ2-4; tentative D call: TRBD2 (6 bases). Per germline, CDR1 SQVTM and CDR2 ANQGSEA. This CDR3 contains 13 residues. V dropped 0 bases and J dropped 9 bases, with 12 bases sitting between them. The CDR3 bases are TGCAGCGTTGAAGAACAAGCCGGGGGCATTCAGTACTTC. Its protein is CSVEEQAGGIQYF.

This clonotype has at least ten counts. The CDR3 here is CATSRGTGGTYEQYF. CDR3 in DNA: TGTGCCACCAGCAGAGGGACGGGAGGGACCTACGAGCAGTACTTC. The rearrangement uses TRBV15 and TRBJ2-7, with 8 nucleotides matching TRBD2. J was trimmed by 2 bases and V by 1 base; bases with no gene match: 4. CDR3 length equals 15 residues. CDR1 LNHNV and CDR2 YYDKDF come from the germline V gene (reference sequence). Supplemented by reference TRBV15 and TRBJ2-7, the full variable domain reads DAMVIQNPRYQVTQFGKPVTLSCSQTLNHNVMYWYQQKSSQAPKLLFHYYDKDFNNEADTPDNFQSRRPNTSFCFLDIRSPGLGDTAMYLCATSRGTGGTYEQYFGPGTRLTVT.

This clonotype was counted many times. The chain joins TRBV19 to TRBJ2-5; D uncertain. The CDR3 is made up of 14 amino acids. Germline CDR1 is LNHDA and CDR2 is SQIVND (reference sequence). Trimming pared 5 bases from V and 0 bases from J, leaving 10 bases between. CDR3 in amino acids: CASSAGRNQETQYF. The CDR3 nucleotides are TGTGCCAGTAGTGCCGGACGCAACCAAGAGACCCAGTACTTC.

Only a few counts were recorded for this clonotype. The chain uses TRBV4-2 and TRBJ1-4; perhaps TRBD1 as D (5 bases). This CDR3 spans 16 amino acids. The V end lost 4 bases, the J end lost 1 base, and 13 bases lay between the germline ends. Germline-derived CDR1 and CDR2 are LGHNA and YNFKEQ. CDR3: CASSRTQVGTNEKLFF. Written as DNA, the CDR3 is TGTGCCAGCAGCCGCACACAGGTCGGAACTAATGAAAAACTGTTTTTT.

This clonotype was recorded at least ten times. This sequence joins TRBV6-5 and TRBJ2-7; D may be TRBD1 (5 bases). In germline, CDR1 is MNHEY, CDR2 SVGAGI. V was clipped by 4 bases and J by 4 bases, with 8 bases between them. The CDR3 consists of 12 residues. Here the CDR3 DNA reads TGTGCCAGCAGTTTCCAGGGATACGAGCAGTACTTC. Residues: CASSFQGYEQYF.